This T cell receptor (beta chain) was sequenced in a study of spatial heterogeneity in lung cancer. TCRdb processed the 5' RACE reads anew with MiXCR; each CDR3 protein has one entry. The sample lists over 90,000 distinct CDR3 sequences, roughly 10% occurring once. This clonotype was recorded many times. The antigen is not known. Sample time point: sample taken at primary tumor resection. Unsorted whole RNA of tumor, nontumor lung or frozen PBMC was sequenced. The donor group consisted of roughly 76 patients who had untreated, early-stage non-small cell lung cancer. Study-wide results and caveats: The study found ubiquitous expanded tumor TCRs in blood more at resection than follow-up.

Germline V gives CDR1 SGHTA, CDR2 FQGNSA. The V and J ends lost 5 bases and 3 bases, in that order; junction bases with no gene match: 11. The CDR3 covers 16 residues. The sequence derives from a male donor with early-stage non-small cell lung cancer. Sample: PBMCs, taken at surgery. The gene calls are TRBV7-2 and TRBJ2-7, with 9 nucleotides matching TRBD1. The DNA for the CDR3 is TGTGCCAGCAGCGCCGAGACAGGGGGTTATTTCTACGAGCAGTACTTC. Its protein product is CASSAETGGYFYEQYF. Complete variable domain (other parts from reference TRBV7-2 and TRBJ2-7): GAGVSQSPSNKVTEKGKDVELRCDPISGHTALYWYRQSLGQGLEFLIYFQGNSAPDKSGLPSDRFSAERTGGSVSTLTIQRTQQEDSAVYLCASSAETGGYFYEQYFGPGTRLTVT.